The rows below give T cell receptor beta chains drawn from one sample of a study of CD8 T cells in ankylosing spondylitis. TCRdb redid the calling of the 5' RACE reads with MiXCR, one entry per CDR3 protein. The sample includes roughly 200,000 distinct CDR3 sequences, around 13% of them seen just once. The sample comprised blood, either unsorted or a sorted T cell fraction (not recorded which). These receptors were taken from a male donor with ankylosing spondylitis or in good health (not recorded which). The CDR3 runs from the conserved cysteine through the conserved F or W. A D gene is named only where the DNA matches it firmly. Some rows have no size entry. The others give once, few or many, or a class for an expanded clone.

j_call	clone_size	d_call	v_call	cdr3_aa	cdr3_nt
TRBJ2-1	-	-	TRBV6-5	CASSYSAGLTYNEQFF	TGTGCCAGCAGTTACTCGGCGGGTCTTACCTACAATGAGCAGTTCTTC
TRBJ1-2	-	-	TRBV4-1	CASSQDRGGPGYGYTF	TGCGCCAGCAGCCAAGATAGGGGGGGCCCTGGCTATGGCTACACCTTC
TRBJ2-2	-	TRBD2	TRBV4-1	CASSQEGTSPTTGELFF	TGCGCCAGCAGCCAAGAGGGGACTAGCCCGACCACCGGGGAGCTGTTTTTT
TRBJ2-2	many	-	TRBV29-1	CSVEGLNTGELFF	TGCAGCGTCGAGGGCCTGAACACCGGGGAGCTGTTTTTT
TRBJ2-1	few	-	TRBV12-3/TRBV12-4	CASSPSYYNEQFF	TGTGCCAGCAGTCCGTCTTACTACAATGAGCAGTTCTTC
TRBJ2-2	-	-	TRBV7-2	CASSLAVAGWNTGELFF	TGTGCCAGCAGCTTAGCGGTGGCAGGGTGGAACACCGGGGAGCTGTTTTTT
TRBJ2-2	few	-	TRBV14	CASSQFVTGELFF	TGTGCCAGCAGCCAATTCGTCACCGGGGAGCTGTTTTTT
TRBJ2-3	-	TRBD2	TRBV27	CASSDGTSGPEEGDTQYF	TGTGCCAGCAGCGATGGGACTAGCGGGCCTGAAGAGGGAGATACGCAGTATTTT
TRBJ2-1	-	TRBD2	TRBV19	CASSMIAGAYNEQFF	TGTGCCAGTAGTATGATAGCGGGGGCCTACAATGAGCAGTTCTTC
TRBJ2-5	few	TRBD1	TRBV7-8	CASSATGETQYF	TGTGCCAGCAGCGCGACAGGGGAGACCCAGTACTTC
TRBJ2-1	few	TRBD2	TRBV27	CASSSSGNYNEQFF	TGTGCCAGCAGCTCCAGCGGGAACTACAATGAGCAGTTCTTC
TRBJ2-7	-	TRBD2	TRBV27	CASRPSGSAYEQYF	TGTGCCAGCAGACCCAGCGGGAGCGCCTACGAGCAGTACTTC
TRBJ2-7	few	-	TRBV2	CASTQGGGLGYEQYF	TGTGCCAGCACCCAAGGCGGGGGCTTAGGCTACGAGCAGTACTTC
TRBJ2-7	few	-	TRBV7-6	CASSFLGAEQYF	TGTGCCAGCAGCTTTTTGGGGGCCGAGCAGTACTTC
TRBJ2-5	-	-	TRBV13	CASSLGIGETQYF	TGTGCCAGCAGCTTAGGGATAGGAGAGACCCAGTACTTC
TRBJ2-7	-	TRBD1	TRBV6-1	CASSDETGVYEQYF	TGTGCCAGCAGTGATGAGACAGGGGTCTACGAGCAGTACTTC
TRBJ2-3	few	TRBD2	TRBV9	CASSVVAGGPDTQYF	TGTGCCAGCAGCGTAGTTGCGGGAGGGCCAGATACGCAGTATTTT
TRBJ2-7	once	-	TRBV5-6	CASSLIALLNEQYF	TGTGCCAGCAGCTTAATCGCCCTCCTAAACGAGCAGTACTTC
TRBJ2-1	many	TRBD1	TRBV29-1	CSSRTGSNEQFF	TGCAGCTCTAGGACAGGGAGCAATGAGCAGTTCTTC
TRBJ1-1	-	TRBD1	TRBV25-1	CASSEWGQGYTEAFF	TGTGCCAGCAGTGAATGGGGACAGGGGTACACTGAAGCTTTCTTT
TRBJ2-1	few	TRBD2	TRBV20-1	CSARDSVTSGGAWEQFF	TGCAGTGCTAGAGATAGCGTCACTAGCGGGGGGGCCTGGGAGCAGTTCTTC
TRBJ2-1	few	TRBD2	TRBV12-5	CASGAPGLAGRQQFF	TGTGCTAGTGGTGCTCCGGGACTAGCGGGAAGACAGCAGTTCTTC
TRBJ2-7	-	-	TRBV4-1	CASSQGSDYEQYF	TGCGCCAGCAGCCAAGGGTCGGATTACGAGCAGTACTTC
TRBJ2-1	-	-	TRBV11-2	CASSYGPGPNNEQFF	TGTGCCAGCAGCTACGGGCCAGGACCAAACAATGAGCAGTTCTTC
TRBJ1-1	-	TRBD1	TRBV5-5	CASSLALDRGFEAFF	TGTGCCAGCAGCTTGGCCTTGGACAGGGGGTTTGAAGCTTTCTTT
TRBJ2-1	few	-	TRBV2	CASSEGVGYNEQFF	TGTGCCAGCAGTGAAGGAGTGGGCTACAATGAGCAGTTCTTC
TRBJ2-5	-	TRBD2	TRBV3-1	CASSQGWGGGETQYF	TGTGCCAGCAGCCAAGGTTGGGGGGGAGGAGAGACCCAGTACTTC
TRBJ2-4	many	-	TRBV12-3/TRBV12-4	CASSLGALLAKNIQYF	TGTGCCAGCAGTTTAGGCGCCCTCTTAGCCAAAAACATTCAGTACTTC
TRBJ2-3	few	-	TRBV5-6	CASSLEQDTQYF	TGTGCCAGCAGCCTCGAACAGGATACGCAGTATTTT
TRBJ1-1	many	TRBD1	TRBV4-1	CASSQPGGTEAFF	TGCGCCAGCAGCCAGCCAGGGGGCACTGAAGCTTTCTTT
TRBJ1-2	few	-	TRBV29-1	CSVEEVGGYTF	TGCAGCGTTGAAGAGGTAGGCGGCTACACCTTC
TRBJ2-2	few	-	TRBV12-3/TRBV12-4	CASSLANTGELFF	TGTGCCAGCAGTTTGGCGAACACCGGGGAGCTGTTTTTT
TRBJ2-2	few	TRBD2	TRBV12-3/TRBV12-4	CASIQTPAGVPGELFF	TGTGCCAGCATTCAGACGCCAGCGGGAGTTCCCGGGGAGCTGTTTTTT
TRBJ1-1	few	-	TRBV4-1	CASSQDPSGRTEAFF	TGCGCCAGCAGCCAAGATCCATCGGGGAGAACTGAAGCTTTCTTT
TRBJ1-1	few	-	TRBV7-8	CASSLARGPNTEAFF	TGTGCCAGCAGCTTAGCCCGTGGCCCGAACACTGAAGCTTTCTTT
TRBJ2-7	few	-	TRBV10-2	CATTIGLTYYEQYF	TGCGCCACCACAATCGGACTTACCTACTACGAGCAGTACTTC
TRBJ2-3	many	TRBD2	TRBV7-9	CASSFSGGTDTQYF	TGTGCCAGCAGCTTTAGCGGGGGAACAGATACGCAGTATTTT